This T cell receptor beta chain was documented in a study of spatial heterogeneity in lung cancer. Study background: Any follow-up PBMC samples that were available went on to be sequenced, and the median time to follow-up was roughly 2 years after resection.

The CDR3 runs to 12 residues. Germline V gene data show CDR1 as SGHDT and CDR2 as YYEEEE. Each molecule of TCR cDNA was tagged with one unique molecular identifier. TCRdb recomputed calls from the 5' RACE reads with MiXCR, one row per CDR3 protein. The sample lists fewer than 30,000 distinct CDR3 sequences, around 9.6% occurring once. The study, taken as a whole, reports: Among blood samples, ubiquitous expanded tumor TCRs appeared more at resection than at follow-up.

Noted time point: blood at routine non-recurrence follow-up after resection. Sequencing was performed on whole RNA extracted from tumor and nontumor lung tissue, or from frozen PBMC, and the material was left unsorted. A note on this clonotype: Its antigen is undetermined. At one end the junction does not follow the germline gene, possibly because of a read error.

Sequenced here: PBMCs, sampled at follow-up. The rearrangement uses TRBV5-6 and TRBJ1-4; D is perhaps TRBD1 (6 bases). The sequence derives from a male donor with early-stage non-small cell lung cancer. The CDR3 sequence is CASSWGGQPFSF. CDR3 in DNA: TGTGCCAGCAGCTGGGGGGGACAACCTTTCAGTTTT. Filled out from reference TRBV5-6 and TRBJ1-4, the complete variable domain reads DAGVTQSPTHLIKTRGQQVTLRCSPKSGHDTVSWYQQALGQGPQFIFQYYEEEERQRGNFPDRFSGHQFPNYSSELNVNALLLGDSALYLCASSWGGQPFSFGSGTQLSVL.